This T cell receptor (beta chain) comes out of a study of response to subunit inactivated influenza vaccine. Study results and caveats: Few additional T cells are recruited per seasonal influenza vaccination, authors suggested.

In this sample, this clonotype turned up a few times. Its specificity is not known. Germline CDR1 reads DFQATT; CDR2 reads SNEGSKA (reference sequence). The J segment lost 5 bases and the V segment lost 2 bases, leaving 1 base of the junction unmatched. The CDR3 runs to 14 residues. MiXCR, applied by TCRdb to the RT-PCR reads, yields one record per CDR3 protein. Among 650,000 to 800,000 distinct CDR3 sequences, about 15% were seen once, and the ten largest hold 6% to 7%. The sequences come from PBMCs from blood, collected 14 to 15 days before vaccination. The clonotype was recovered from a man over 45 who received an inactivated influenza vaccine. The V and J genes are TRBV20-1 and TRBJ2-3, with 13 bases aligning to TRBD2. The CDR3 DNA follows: TGCAGTGCTAGAACTAGCGGGGGGGGAGATACGCAGTATTTT. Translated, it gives CSARTSGGGDTQYF.